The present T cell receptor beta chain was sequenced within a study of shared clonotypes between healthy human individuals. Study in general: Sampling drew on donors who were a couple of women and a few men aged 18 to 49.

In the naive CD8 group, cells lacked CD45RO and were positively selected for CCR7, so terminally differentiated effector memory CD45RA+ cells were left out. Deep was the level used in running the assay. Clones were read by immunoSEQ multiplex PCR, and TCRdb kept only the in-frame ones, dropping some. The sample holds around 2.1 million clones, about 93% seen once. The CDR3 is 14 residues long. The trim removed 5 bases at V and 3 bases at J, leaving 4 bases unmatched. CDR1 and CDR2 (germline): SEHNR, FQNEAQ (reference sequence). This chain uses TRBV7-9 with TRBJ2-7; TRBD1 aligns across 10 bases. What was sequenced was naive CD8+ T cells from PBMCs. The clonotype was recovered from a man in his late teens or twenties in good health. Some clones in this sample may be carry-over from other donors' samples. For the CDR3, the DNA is TGTGCCAGCAGCCAGGGACAGGGGCTCTACGAGCAGTACTTC. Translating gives CASSQGQGLYEQYF.